Listed below are T cell receptor beta chains from one sample, sequenced in a study of blood T cell repertoires in COVID-19. Produced via immunoSEQ multiplex PCR; TCRdb's table is partial and in-frame only. In the table there are about 55,000 clones, approximately 90% of which are singletons. Sequencing was carried out using peripheral blood. The receptors derive from a man aged 40-55 years with COVID-19, enrolled during active disease. Both conserved end residues are part of each CDR3. The D gene is left open where the match is weak. Only part of the rows carry a size: once, few, many, or a class if the clone is expanded.

J: TRBJ2-3; V: TRBV18; size: NA; D: NA; DNA: TGTGCCAGCTCACCACTTGCGGCAGGGGCCACAGATACGCAGTATTTT; CDR3: CASSPLAAGATDTQYF
J: TRBJ1-4; V: TRBV28; size: NA; D: TRBD1; DNA: TGTGCCAGCAGTTCCCCGACAGGGGTTAATGAAAAACTGTTTTTT; CDR3: CASSSPTGVNEKLFF
J: TRBJ2-1; V: TRBV24-1; size: NA; D: TRBD2; DNA: TGTGCCACCAGTGACCTGACTAGCGGGAGAGGCGATGAGCAGTTCTTC; CDR3: CATSDLTSGRGDEQFF
J: TRBJ2-3; V: TRBV11-2; size: NA; D: NA; DNA: TGTGCCAGCAGCCCAACGGAAGGGGCCAGCAGAAATACGCAGTATTTT; CDR3: CASSPTEGASRNTQYF
J: TRBJ2-3; V: TRBV5-4; size: NA; D: NA; DNA: TGTGCCAGCAGCTCCCTCGGGCATGATAGCGCAGATACGCAGTATTTT; CDR3: CASSSLGHDSADTQYF
J: TRBJ2-3; V: TRBV7-8; size: NA; D: NA; DNA: TGTGCCAGCAGCACCAGGGGCCCAGATACGCAGTATTTT; CDR3: CASSTRGPDTQYF
J: TRBJ1-2; V: TRBV11-2; size: once; D: NA; DNA: TGTGCCAGCAGCTTAGATCGGGGGGGTCATGGCTACACCTTC; CDR3: CASSLDRGGHGYTF
J: TRBJ2-5; V: TRBV18; size: NA; D: NA; DNA: TGCGCCAGCTCACGGGGAGGCCTTCTGGAGACCCAGTACTTC; CDR3: CASSRGGLLETQYF
J: TRBJ2-2; V: TRBV27; size: NA; D: NA; DNA: TGTGCCAGCAGTTTATCTCCCCTTAAGCCCACCGGGGAGCTGTTTTTT; CDR3: CASSLSPLKPTGELFF
J: TRBJ2-1; V: TRBV11-2; size: once; D: TRBD2; DNA: TGTGCCAGCAGCGGGGGGGGCAATGAGCAGTTCTTC; CDR3: CASSGGGNEQFF
J: TRBJ2-7; V: TRBV6-6; size: NA; D: NA; DNA: TGTGCCAGCAGTTCCGCCACTGTGTCCTACGAGCAGTACTTC; CDR3: CASSSATVSYEQYF
J: TRBJ1-2; V: TRBV27; size: NA; D: TRBD1; DNA: TGTGCCAGCAGTTTCCTCGGGACAGATGGCTACACCTTC; CDR3: CASSFLGTDGYTF
J: TRBJ2-7; V: TRBV19; size: NA; D: TRBD1; DNA: TGTGCCAGTAGTGTAACAGGGGGCAAGGCCTACGAGCAGTACTTC; CDR3: CASSVTGGKAYEQYF
J: TRBJ2-1; V: TRBV5-4; size: NA; D: TRBD2; DNA: TGTGCCAGCAGCACGGGACTAGCGGGATCCTACAATGAGCAGTTCTTC; CDR3: CASSTGLAGSYNEQFF
J: TRBJ2-7; V: TRBV20-1; size: NA; D: NA; DNA: TGCAGTGCTAGTCTCCTAGGCTCCTACGAGCAGTACTTC; CDR3: CSASLLGSYEQYF
J: TRBJ2-2; V: TRBV3-1/TRBV3-2; size: NA; D: TRBD1; DNA: TGTGCCAGCAGCCCATGGACAGGGGACACCGGGGAGCTGTTTTTT; CDR3: CASSPWTGDTGELFF
J: TRBJ2-2; V: TRBV28; size: NA; D: TRBD2; DNA: TGTGCCTGTGGACTAGCGGGGGGCGTCGGGGAGCTGTTTTTT; CDR3: CACGLAGGVGELFF
J: TRBJ1-1; V: TRBV13; size: NA; D: NA; DNA: TGTGCCAGCAGCGGGCCTAGGGCAGGGTCGGGTGAAGCTTTCTTT; CDR3: CASSGPRAGSGEAFF
J: TRBJ2-7; V: TRBV5-1; size: NA; D: NA; DNA: TGCGCCAGCAGCTTGAGTTCCCGGGCGGGCGAGCAGTACTTC; CDR3: CASSLSSRAGEQYF
J: TRBJ1-2; V: TRBV9; size: NA; D: NA; DNA: TGTGCCAGCAGCGTAGTCGGGCGGGATGGCTACACCTTC; CDR3: CASSVVGRDGYTF
J: TRBJ2-7; V: TRBV5-6; size: once; D: TRBD1; DNA: TGTGCCAGCAGCTTTTTCTCAGGGGGCTTGTACGAGCAGTACTTC; CDR3: CASSFFSGGLYEQYF
J: TRBJ2-7; V: TRBV7-3; size: NA; D: TRBD1; DNA: TGTGCCAGCAGCTTAACGGGGACAGGGGGCGGCTACGAGCAGTACTTC; CDR3: CASSLTGTGGGYEQYF
J: TRBJ2-2; V: TRBV3-1/TRBV3-2; size: NA; D: NA; DNA: TGTGCCAGCAGCCAAGTTAACACACACACCGGGGAGCTGTTTTTT; CDR3: CASSQVNTHTGELFF
J: TRBJ2-1; V: TRBV5-1; size: NA; D: TRBD2; DNA: TGCGCCAGCAGCTGGGGTGCGGCTAGCGGGAACTACAATGAGCAGTTCTTC; CDR3: CASSWGAASGNYNEQFF
J: TRBJ1-1; V: TRBV18; size: NA; D: NA; DNA: TGTGCCAGCTCACCGACAGTCGGCATGAACACTGAAGCTTTCTTT; CDR3: CASSPTVGMNTEAFF
J: TRBJ2-7; V: TRBV7-9; size: NA; D: TRBD1; DNA: TGTGCCAGCAGCCTGGGACAGCACGAGCAGTACTTC; CDR3: CASSLGQHEQYF
J: TRBJ2-3; V: TRBV4-1; size: NA; D: TRBD2; DNA: TGCGCCAGCAGCCAGCAGCGGGGGGTCACAGATACGCAGTATTTT; CDR3: CASSQQRGVTDTQYF
J: TRBJ1-1; V: TRBV28; size: NA; D: NA; DNA: TGTGCCAGCAGTTCGGGGGACACTGAAGCTTTCTTT; CDR3: CASSSGDTEAFF
J: TRBJ1-1; V: TRBV11-2; size: NA; D: NA; DNA: TGTGCCAGCACCCCCGGGGGACGGGGATTAGCCACTGAAGCTTTCTTT; CDR3: CASTPGGRGLATEAFF
J: TRBJ2-1; V: TRBV12-3/TRBV12-4; size: NA; D: TRBD2; DNA: TGTGCCAGCACCACGACTAGCGGGACTCCGCAGTTCTTC; CDR3: CASTTTSGTPQFF
J: TRBJ1-2; V: TRBV5-6; size: NA; D: NA; DNA: TGTGCCAGCACTCCTACGGGTGCGGGCACTGGCTACACCTTC; CDR3: CASTPTGAGTGYTF
J: TRBJ2-7; V: TRBV5-1; size: once; D: NA; DNA: TGCGCCAGCAGCCCCGGTACGGTCTCCTACGAGCAGTACTTC; CDR3: CASSPGTVSYEQYF
J: TRBJ1-3; V: TRBV10-3; size: few; D: TRBD1; DNA: TGTGCCATCAGTGAAGGGACAGGGGGAAACACCATATATTTT; CDR3: CAISEGTGGNTIYF
J: TRBJ1-2; V: TRBV15; size: NA; D: NA; DNA: TGTGCCACCAGCAGAGCCGGACAGTATGGCTACACCTTC; CDR3: CATSRAGQYGYTF
J: TRBJ1-2; V: TRBV12-3/TRBV12-4; size: NA; D: NA; DNA: TGTGCCAGCAGTCCAGGGTCCCTCTATGGCTACACCTTC; CDR3: CASSPGSLYGYTF
J: TRBJ2-5; V: TRBV9; size: NA; D: TRBD1; DNA: TGTGCCAGCAGCGTATCCGGGACAGAGGAGACCCAGTACTTC; CDR3: CASSVSGTEETQYF
J: TRBJ2-2; V: TRBV2; size: NA; D: TRBD2; DNA: TGTGCCAGCAGGAGGCTAGCGGGGGCCGGGGAGCTGTTTTTT; CDR3: CASRRLAGAGELFF
J: TRBJ2-1; V: TRBV27; size: NA; D: NA; DNA: TGTGCCAGCAGACCTGAGTGGAGCGGGCTTTACAATGAGCAGTTCTTC; CDR3: CASRPEWSGLYNEQFF
J: TRBJ2-7; V: TRBV11-2; size: NA; D: NA; DNA: TGTGCCAGCAGCTTAAGTCCTAGTTCCTACGACGAGCAGTACTTC; CDR3: CASSLSPSSYDEQYF
J: TRBJ1-5; V: TRBV27; size: NA; D: NA; DNA: TGTGCCAGCAGTTTCCAGGGGTCCGATAGCAATCAGCCCCAGCATTTT; CDR3: CASSFQGSDSNQPQHF
J: TRBJ1-1; V: TRBV18; size: NA; D: TRBD1; DNA: TGTGCCAGCTCACCGCAACAGGGGTGGAACACTGAAGCTTTCTTT; CDR3: CASSPQQGWNTEAFF
J: TRBJ2-2; V: TRBV11-2; size: NA; D: TRBD2; DNA: TGTGCCGGCGGGGGGGACACCGGGGAGCTGTTTTTT; CDR3: CAGGGDTGELFF
J: TRBJ1-1; V: TRBV3-1/TRBV3-2; size: NA; D: NA; DNA: TGTGCCAGCAGCCACGGGGGGGACACTGAAGCTTTCTTT; CDR3: CASSHGGDTEAFF
J: TRBJ1-4; V: TRBV9; size: NA; D: TRBD1; DNA: TGTGCCAGCAGCCCAGGGACAGGGTCCGAAAAACTGTTTTTT; CDR3: CASSPGTGSEKLFF
J: TRBJ1-2; V: TRBV5-1; size: NA; D: TRBD1; DNA: TGCGCCAGCAGCTCCACAGGGGACTATGGCTACACCTTC; CDR3: CASSSTGDYGYTF
J: TRBJ1-1; V: TRBV9; size: NA; D: TRBD1; DNA: TGTGCCAGCAGCGTAGAGGGGGCGAACACTGAAGCTTTCTTT; CDR3: CASSVEGANTEAFF
J: TRBJ2-1; V: TRBV5-1; size: once; D: NA; DNA: TGCGCCAGCAGCTTGGATAGCGGAACCTACAATGAGCAGTTCTTC; CDR3: CASSLDSGTYNEQFF
J: TRBJ1-5; V: TRBV29-1; size: NA; D: TRBD1; DNA: TGCAGCGCGGGACAGGGTCTCAATCAGCCCCAGCATTTT; CDR3: CSAGQGLNQPQHF
J: TRBJ2-1; V: TRBV18; size: NA; D: TRBD2; DNA: TGTGCCAGCTCACCACCCACCGGGAGGGTGGGCAATGAGCAGTTCTTC; CDR3: CASSPPTGRVGNEQFF
J: TRBJ1-2; V: TRBV6-1; size: NA; D: NA; DNA: TGTGCCAGCAGTGAAGTGCATTACAGGAGAAGCCCTTATGGCTACACCTTC; CDR3: CASSEVHYRRSPYGYTF
J: TRBJ1-2; V: TRBV30; size: NA; D: TRBD1; DNA: TGTGCCACCCGCGGATCAGGGGGTTATGGCTACACCTTC; CDR3: CATRGSGGYGYTF
J: TRBJ2-7; V: TRBV7-6; size: NA; D: TRBD1; DNA: TGTGCCAGCAGCAGCGGACAGGGAGCCTCTACCTACGAGCAGTACTTC; CDR3: CASSSGQGASTYEQYF
J: TRBJ2-7; V: TRBV28; size: NA; D: TRBD1; DNA: TGTGCCAGCAGTCCAACCGGGACAGGTTACGAGCAGTACTTC; CDR3: CASSPTGTGYEQYF
J: TRBJ1-5; V: TRBV7-9; size: few; D: TRBD1; DNA: TGTGCCAGCAGCCTACAGGGGGCCGATCAGCCCCAGCATTTT; CDR3: CASSLQGADQPQHF
J: TRBJ2-5; V: TRBV24-1; size: NA; D: TRBD2; DNA: TGTGCCACCAGTCCACGACTAGCGGAGACCCAGTACTTC; CDR3: CATSPRLAETQYF
J: TRBJ2-7; V: TRBV2; size: once; D: NA; DNA: TGTGCCAGCAGGACAGTTTCCTACGAGCAGTACTTC; CDR3: CASRTVSYEQYF
J: TRBJ1-5; V: TRBV29-1; size: NA; D: TRBD1; DNA: TGCAGCGTGAAACAGGGGTCGGGCAATCAGCCCCAGCATTTT; CDR3: CSVKQGSGNQPQHF
J: TRBJ1-1; V: TRBV28; size: NA; D: NA; DNA: TGTGCCAGCAGTTTTGGAGGGATGAACACTGAAGCTTTCTTT; CDR3: CASSFGGMNTEAFF
J: TRBJ2-7; V: TRBV3-1/TRBV3-2; size: medium-sized; D: TRBD1; DNA: TGTGCCAGCAGCCAAAGGGACAGGGACTATACCTACGAGCAGTACTTC; CDR3: CASSQRDRDYTYEQYF
J: TRBJ2-2; V: TRBV2; size: NA; D: NA; DNA: TGTGCCAGCATTCGCCAGGAGAACACCGGGGAGCTGTTTTTT; CDR3: CASIRQENTGELFF